This TCR beta chain derives from a study of vaccination effects on CD4 cells after COVID-19. The CDR3 consists of 13 residues. Germline assignment: CDR1 SGHVS and CDR2 FQNEAQ. With 1 base removed from V and 6 bases from J, the gap between germline ends came to 10 bases. Assay used: immunoSEQ multiplex PCR; TCRdb lists only in-frame clones, some missing. The table lists 70,000 to 95,000 clones, roughly 74% of them singletons. Sequencing followed a ViraFEST assay step that expanded antigen-specific CD4+ T cells with viral peptide pools. Cells that had been cultured for 10 days were the source of isolated CD4+ T cells. Half-medium exchanges with IL-2 medium took place on days 3 and 7. With respect to this clone: Its matching antigen is unknown.

The rearrangement joins TRBV7-8 to TRBJ2-7; D gene ambiguous. This clonotype originated in a human donor who received a COVID-19 vaccine. The specimen was CD4+ T cells from PBMCs cultured with HCoV-229E spike peptides, collected before COVID-19 vaccination. CDR3: CASSLGAPTEQYV. The CDR3 nucleotides are TGTGCCAGCAGCTTAGGGGCACCGACCGAGCAGTACGTC.